A selection of T cell receptor beta chains follows, all from one sample in a study of control samples from healthy donors and cancer patients. The data were produced by immunoSEQ multiplex PCR, yet TCRdb's version contains in-frame clones alone and is incomplete. Of over 100,000 clones in the sample, approximately 88% were seen once. The sample comprised blood. Every receptor here comes from a man between 35 and 55 years old in good health. The CDR3 runs from the conserved cysteine through the conserved F or W. A D gene is named only where the DNA matches it firmly. Rows give clone size only sometimes, using once, few, many, or a class for an expanded clone.

cdr3_length	v_call	clone_size	d_call	j_call	cdr3_nt	cdr3_aa
15	TRBV5-1	NA	NA	TRBJ1-2	TGCGCCAGCAGCTTACAGGGCGGGAGTTACTATGGCTACACCTTC	CASSLQGGSYYGYTF
16	TRBV28	NA	NA	TRBJ1-1	TGTGCCAGCAGTTACCCAGGGCGGGGGGTGAACACTGAAGCTTTCTTT	CASSYPGRGVNTEAFF
16	TRBV19	NA	NA	TRBJ1-1	TGTGCCAGTAAACCCTTGACAGGATCCCTGAACACTGAAGCTTTCTTT	CASKPLTGSLNTEAFF
17	TRBV30	NA	TRBD1	TRBJ2-4	TGTGCCTGGAGTGGATGGAACGACAGGGTCTCCAAAAACATTCAGTACTTC	CAWSGWNDRVSKNIQYF
14	TRBV5-1	few	NA	TRBJ1-1	TGCGCCAGCAGCTCGGGACGGATGAACACTGAAGCTTTCTTT	CASSSGRMNTEAFF
15	TRBV4-2	NA	TRBD2	TRBJ2-1	TGTGCCAGCAGGGGACTAGCGGGGGACAACAATGAGCAGTTCTTC	CASRGLAGDNNEQFF
16	TRBV9	NA	TRBD1	TRBJ2-1	TGTGCCAGCAGCGTAGGGTTGGGGACAGGGTTCCATGAGCAGTTCTTC	CASSVGLGTGFHEQFF
14	TRBV2	NA	NA	TRBJ2-7	TGTGCCAGCACAGGGGGGGACAATTGGTACGAGCAGTACTTC	CASTGGDNWYEQYF
14	TRBV5-4	NA	NA	TRBJ2-2	TGTGCCAGCAGCTTGATAGGCTTCACCGGGGAGCTGTTTTTT	CASSLIGFTGELFF
14	TRBV7-8	NA	TRBD1	TRBJ1-4	TGTGCCAGCAGCCTCTACAGGGGAAGGGAAAAACTGTTTTTT	CASSLYRGREKLFF
13	TRBV7-2	once	NA	TRBJ1-2	TGTGCCAGCAGCCCCCAGGAACGCTATGGCTACACCTTC	CASSPQERYGYTF
13	TRBV29-1	NA	NA	TRBJ2-2	TGCAGCGTTCTCCTTGGCAGGCCCGGGGAGCTGTTTTTT	CSVLLGRPGELFF
12	TRBV27	NA	NA	TRBJ1-1	TGTGCCAGCAGGGGGAGGGGAGCTGAAGCTTTCTTT	CASRGRGAEAFF
17	TRBV3-1/TRBV3-2	NA	NA	TRBJ1-5	TGTGCCAGCAGCCAAGATTGGGGCGACAGGAGCAATCAGCCCCAGCATTTT	CASSQDWGDRSNQPQHF
16	TRBV5-1	NA	NA	TRBJ1-6	TGCGCCAGCAGCTTGGTGTGGCAGGGCGGAAATTCACCCCTCCACTTT	CASSLVWQGGNSPLHF
15	TRBV6-5	NA	TRBD1	TRBJ1-1	TGTGCCAGCAGCACAGGGGGGAGTGGGAACACTGAAGCTTTCTTT	CASSTGGSGNTEAFF
17	TRBV10-3	NA	TRBD1	TRBJ1-2	TGTGCCATCAGTGAGGTGTTTGGGGACAGGCGCCTGGGAGGCTACACCTTC	CAISEVFGDRRLGGYTF
14	TRBV9	NA	TRBD2	TRBJ2-3	TGTGCCAGCTCAAGCGGGATTAGCACAGATACGCAGTATTTT	CASSSGISTDTQYF
12	TRBV18	NA	NA	TRBJ1-2	TGTGCCAGCTCACCACCCGCGGGAGGCTACACCTTC	CASSPPAGGYTF
15	TRBV25-1	NA	NA	TRBJ2-5	TGTGCCAGCAGTGCCACGGGGACACGGAAGGAGACCCAGTACTTC	CASSATGTRKETQYF
15	TRBV19	NA	NA	TRBJ2-1	TGTGCCAGTAGTAACAGATACTCTGCGGGGAATGAGCAGTTCTTC	CASSNRYSAGNEQFF
16	TRBV5-1	NA	NA	TRBJ1-1	TGCGCCAGCAGTATTGGCGATGGGGGATCAAACACTGAAGCTTTCTTT	CASSIGDGGSNTEAFF
14	TRBV5-1	once	NA	TRBJ2-1	TGCGCCAGCCGCCAAGGGGGGAACTACAATGAGCAGTTCTTC	CASRQGGNYNEQFF
15	TRBV2	NA	TRBD1	TRBJ2-2	TGTGCCACCACTCGACAGGGGGCGAACACCGGGGAGCTGTTTTTT	CATTRQGANTGELFF
14	TRBV25-1	few	NA	TRBJ1-2	TGTGCCAGCACTGCCGGGACGGATGTATATGGCTACACCTTC	CASTAGTDVYGYTF
13	TRBV12-3/TRBV12-4	NA	NA	TRBJ2-7	TGTGCCAGCAGTTTTGGCGGAACCTACGAGCAGTACTTC	CASSFGGTYEQYF
15	TRBV4-3	NA	TRBD1	TRBJ2-7	TGCGCCAGCAGCCAACGACAGGGGTCGGCCAACGAGCAGTACTTC	CASSQRQGSANEQYF
16	TRBV11-3	NA	NA	TRBJ1-1	TGTGCCAGCAGCTTACGGGGCGGGGGAGCTGGGGCTGAAGCTTTCTTT	CASSLRGGGAGAEAFF
16	TRBV11-3	NA	TRBD1	TRBJ2-5	TGTGCCAGCAGCTCGAGGACAGGGGGCACGGGGGGGACCCAGTACTTC	CASSSRTGGTGGTQYF
14	TRBV7-2	NA	NA	TRBJ1-1	TGTGCCAGCAGCGCGAGGGGAGGAGGAACTGAAGCTTTCTTT	CASSARGGGTEAFF
13	TRBV3-1/TRBV3-2	once	NA	TRBJ2-7	TGTGCCAGCAGCCAAGGGGATGCGGGCGAGCAGTACTTC	CASSQGDAGEQYF
13	TRBV10-2	NA	NA	TRBJ1-1	TGCGCCAGCAGTGAGTCTTACGCTATGCAAGCTTTCTTT	CASSESYAMQAFF
14	TRBV5-5	NA	NA	TRBJ2-5	TGTGCCAGCAGCGACCCCCGGGGAGTAGAGACCCAGTACTTC	CASSDPRGVETQYF
14	TRBV23-1	NA	NA	TRBJ1-3	TGCGCCAGCAGTCTGCAGGGCTCTGGAAACACCATATATTTT	CASSLQGSGNTIYF
16	TRBV2	NA	NA	TRBJ1-1	TGTGCCAGCAGTGCCCGAACAGGGACTAGAGGAACTGAAGCTTTCTTT	CASSARTGTRGTEAFF
18	TRBV12-5	NA	NA	TRBJ2-3	TGTGCTAGTGGTGTTCTTCCCCTTCTACGCGGGGTATCAGATACGCAGTATTTT	CASGVLPLLRGVSDTQYF
13	TRBV5-5	NA	NA	TRBJ2-7	TGTGCCAGCAGCCAAGTCGAAAACTACGAGCAGTACTTC	CASSQVENYEQYF
13	TRBV11-2	NA	NA	TRBJ2-2	TGTGCCAGCACCTCTCAGAACACCGGGGAGCTGTTTTTT	CASTSQNTGELFF
15	TRBV27	NA	NA	TRBJ1-5	TGTGCCAGCAGACGACAGCCTTATAGCAATCAGCCCCAGCATTTT	CASRRQPYSNQPQHF
12	TRBV30	NA	NA	TRBJ1-2	TGTGCCTGGGATTATGGGCTCTATGGCTACACCTTC	CAWDYGLYGYTF
15	TRBV29-1	NA	NA	TRBJ2-5	TGCAGCGTTGAAGATCTTGAGAGGAGTGGTGAGACCCAGTACTTC	CSVEDLERSGETQYF
14	TRBV10-3	NA	NA	TRBJ1-2	TGTGCCATCAGTGAGTCTGGGGGGCTGGATGGCTACACCTTC	CAISESGGLDGYTF
14	TRBV6-5	NA	TRBD1	TRBJ1-1	TGTGCCAGCAGCGTAACAGGGGGAGGCACTGAAGCTTTCTTT	CASSVTGGGTEAFF
12	TRBV30	NA	NA	TRBJ2-3	TGTGCCTGGAGTGTACGAGGAGATACGCAGTATTTT	CAWSVRGDTQYF
14	TRBV7-9	NA	TRBD1	TRBJ1-2	TGTGCCAGCAGCCCGGACAGGGGGGGCTATGGCTACACCTTC	CASSPDRGGYGYTF
15	TRBV6-6	NA	TRBD1	TRBJ2-1	TGTGCCAGCAGCCCTATCCTGACAGGGAATAATGAGCAGTTCTTC	CASSPILTGNNEQFF
13	TRBV30	once	NA	TRBJ1-5	TGTGCCTGGAGTGTGTCTGTCTGGCAGCCCCAGCATTTT	CAWSVSVWQPQHF
16	TRBV7-9	NA	TRBD2	TRBJ2-3	TGTGCCAGCAGCCCCCGACTAGCGGGGGGCAGAGGTACGCAGTATTTT	CASSPRLAGGRGTQYF
13	TRBV4-3	NA	NA	TRBJ1-1	TGCGCCAGCAGCCAAGGGGGGAACACTGAAGCTTTCTTT	CASSQGGNTEAFF
14	TRBV30	NA	TRBD2	TRBJ2-5	TGTGCCTGGACCCCAGCGGGGGGGGGAGAGACCCAGTACTTC	CAWTPAGGGETQYF
14	TRBV6-2/TRBV6-3	once	NA	TRBJ1-4	TGTGCCAGCAGTGACCACGCAACTAATGAAAAACTGTTTTTT	CASSDHATNEKLFF
15	TRBV13	NA	NA	TRBJ2-5	TGTGCCAGCAGCTTAGCGGGGGGCCACCAAGAGACCCAGTACTTC	CASSLAGGHQETQYF
13	TRBV6-5	NA	NA	TRBJ1-1	TGTGCCAGCAGTTACCGGAGGGAGGCTGAAGCTTTCTTT	CASSYRREAEAFF
13	TRBV5-6	NA	NA	TRBJ1-1	TGTGCCAGCAGCTTGCCGGAGATCTCTGAAGCTTTCTTT	CASSLPEISEAFF
13	TRBV25-1	NA	NA	TRBJ2-3	TGTGCCAGCAGCCGCCAGGGAGGAGATACGCAGTATTTT	CASSRQGGDTQYF